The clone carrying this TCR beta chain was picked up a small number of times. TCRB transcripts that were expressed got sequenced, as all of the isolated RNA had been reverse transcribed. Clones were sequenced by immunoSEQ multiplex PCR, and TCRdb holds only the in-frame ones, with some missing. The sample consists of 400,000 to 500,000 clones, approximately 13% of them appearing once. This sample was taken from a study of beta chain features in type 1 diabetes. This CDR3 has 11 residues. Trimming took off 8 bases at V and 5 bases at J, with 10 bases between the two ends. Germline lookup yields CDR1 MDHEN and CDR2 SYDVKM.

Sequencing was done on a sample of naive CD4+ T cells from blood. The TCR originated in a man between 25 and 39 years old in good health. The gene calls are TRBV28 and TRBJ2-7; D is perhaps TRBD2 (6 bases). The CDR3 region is CASLARHEQYF. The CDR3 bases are TGTGCCAGCCTAGCGCGGCACGAGCAGTACTTC. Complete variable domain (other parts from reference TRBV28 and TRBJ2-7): DVKVTQSSRYLVKRTGEKVFLECVQDMDHENMFWYRQDPGLGLRLIYFSYDVKMKEKGDIPEGYSVSREKKERFSLILESASTNQTSMYLCASLARHEQYFGPGTRLTVT.